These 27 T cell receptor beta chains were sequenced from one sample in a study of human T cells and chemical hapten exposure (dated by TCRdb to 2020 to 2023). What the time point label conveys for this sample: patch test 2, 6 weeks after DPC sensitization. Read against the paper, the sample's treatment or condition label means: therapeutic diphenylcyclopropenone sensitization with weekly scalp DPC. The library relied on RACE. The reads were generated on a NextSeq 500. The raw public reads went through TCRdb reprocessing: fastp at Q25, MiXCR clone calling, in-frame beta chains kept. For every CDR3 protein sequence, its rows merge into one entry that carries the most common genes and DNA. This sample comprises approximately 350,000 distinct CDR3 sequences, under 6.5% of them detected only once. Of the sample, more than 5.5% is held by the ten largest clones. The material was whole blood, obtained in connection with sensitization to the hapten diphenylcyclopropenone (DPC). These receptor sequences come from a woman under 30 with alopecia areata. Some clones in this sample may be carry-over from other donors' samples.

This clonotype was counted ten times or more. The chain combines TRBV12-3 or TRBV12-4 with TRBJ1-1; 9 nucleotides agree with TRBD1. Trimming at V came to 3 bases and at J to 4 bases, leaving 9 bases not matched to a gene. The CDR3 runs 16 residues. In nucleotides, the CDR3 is TGTGCCAGCAGTTTTAGGGGGGGACAGGGACTCACTGAAGCTTTCTTT. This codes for CASSFRGGQGLTEAFF.

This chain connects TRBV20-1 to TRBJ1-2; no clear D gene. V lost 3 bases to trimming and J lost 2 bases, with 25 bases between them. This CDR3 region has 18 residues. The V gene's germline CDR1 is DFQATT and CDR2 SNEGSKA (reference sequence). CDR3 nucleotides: TGCAGTGCTAGTGGTATACAAGACAACCTTTTCCAGAACTATGGCTACACCTTC. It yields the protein CSASGIQDNLFQNYGYTF.

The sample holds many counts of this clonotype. The CDR3 nucleotides are TGTGCCAGCAGCGGAGGTACGAATGAAAAACTGTTTTTT. Its protein is CASSGGTNEKLFF. This rearrangement joins TRBV7-9 to TRBJ1-4; the D is unclear. Trimming took off 5 bases at V and 5 bases at J, with 9 bases between the two ends. Germline V gene lookup returns CDR1 SEHNR and CDR2 FQNEAQ (reference sequence). The CDR3 is 13 amino acids.

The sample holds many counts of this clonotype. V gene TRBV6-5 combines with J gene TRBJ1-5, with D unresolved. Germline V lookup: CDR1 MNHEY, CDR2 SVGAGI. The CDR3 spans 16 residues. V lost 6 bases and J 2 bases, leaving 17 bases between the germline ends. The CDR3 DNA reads TGTGCCAGCAGACCGAGTGCTGGCTCGGGCAATCAGCCCCAGCATTTT. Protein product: CASRPSAGSGNQPQHF.

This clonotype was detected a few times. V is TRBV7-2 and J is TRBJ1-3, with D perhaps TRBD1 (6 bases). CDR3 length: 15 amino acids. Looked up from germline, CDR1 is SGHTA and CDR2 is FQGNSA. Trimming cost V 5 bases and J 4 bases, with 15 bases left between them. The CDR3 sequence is CASSPKQGRGNTIYF. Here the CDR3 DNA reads TGTGCCAGCAGCCCTAAACAGGGAAGAGGAAACACCATATATTTT.

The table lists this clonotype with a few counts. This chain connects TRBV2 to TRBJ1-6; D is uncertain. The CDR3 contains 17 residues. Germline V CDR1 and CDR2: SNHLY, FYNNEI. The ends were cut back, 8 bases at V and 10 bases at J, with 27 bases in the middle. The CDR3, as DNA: TGTGCCAGCGGAGTGGAGGGTTTAGGGATCGGCGGGTCACCCCTCCACTTT. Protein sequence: CASGVEGLGIGGSPLHF.

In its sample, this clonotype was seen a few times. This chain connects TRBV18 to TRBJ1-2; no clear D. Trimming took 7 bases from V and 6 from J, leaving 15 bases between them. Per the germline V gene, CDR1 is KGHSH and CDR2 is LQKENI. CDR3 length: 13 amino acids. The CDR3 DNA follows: TGTGCCAGCTTACCGGGAATTGAAAATGGCTACACCTTC. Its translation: CASLPGIENGYTF.

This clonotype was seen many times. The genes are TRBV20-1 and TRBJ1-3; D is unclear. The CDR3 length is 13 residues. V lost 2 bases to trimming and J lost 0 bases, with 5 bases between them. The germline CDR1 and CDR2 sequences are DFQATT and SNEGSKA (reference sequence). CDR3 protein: CSARSLSGNTIYF. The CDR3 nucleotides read TGCAGTGCTAGATCCCTCTCTGGAAACACCATATATTTT.

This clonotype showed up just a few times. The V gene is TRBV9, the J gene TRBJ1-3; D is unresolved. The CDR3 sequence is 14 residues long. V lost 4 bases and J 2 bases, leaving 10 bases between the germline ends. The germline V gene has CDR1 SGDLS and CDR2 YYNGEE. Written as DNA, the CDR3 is TGTGCCAGCAGCCCCCAACTCGCTGGAAACACCATATATTTT. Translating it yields CASSPQLAGNTIYF.

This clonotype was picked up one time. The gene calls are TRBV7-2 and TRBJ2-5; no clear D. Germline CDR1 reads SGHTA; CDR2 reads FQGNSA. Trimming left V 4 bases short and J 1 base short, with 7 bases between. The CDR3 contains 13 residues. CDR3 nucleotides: TGTGCCAGCAGCTCAGAGGTCCAAGAGACCCAGTACTTC. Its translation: CASSSEVQETQYF.

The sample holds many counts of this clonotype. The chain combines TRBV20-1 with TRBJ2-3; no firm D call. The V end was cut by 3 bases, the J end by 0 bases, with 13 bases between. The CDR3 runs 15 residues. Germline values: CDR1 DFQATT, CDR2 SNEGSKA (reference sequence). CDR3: CSASREAVSTDTQYF. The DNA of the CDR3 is TGCAGTGCTAGTAGAGAGGCGGTTAGCACAGATACGCAGTATTTT.

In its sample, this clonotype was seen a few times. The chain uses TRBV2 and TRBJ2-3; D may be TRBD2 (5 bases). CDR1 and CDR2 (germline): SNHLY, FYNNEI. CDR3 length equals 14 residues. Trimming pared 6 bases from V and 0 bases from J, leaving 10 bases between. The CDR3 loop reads CASRGAVSTDTQYF. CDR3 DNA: TGTGCCAGCAGGGGAGCGGTTAGCACAGATACGCAGTATTTT.

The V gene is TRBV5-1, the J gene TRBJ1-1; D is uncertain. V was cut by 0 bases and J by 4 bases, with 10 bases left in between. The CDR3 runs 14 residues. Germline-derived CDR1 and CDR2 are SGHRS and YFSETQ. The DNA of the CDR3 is TGCGCCAGCAGCTTGGAGGCAAGGCCCACTGAAGCTTTCTTT. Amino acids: CASSLEARPTEAFF.

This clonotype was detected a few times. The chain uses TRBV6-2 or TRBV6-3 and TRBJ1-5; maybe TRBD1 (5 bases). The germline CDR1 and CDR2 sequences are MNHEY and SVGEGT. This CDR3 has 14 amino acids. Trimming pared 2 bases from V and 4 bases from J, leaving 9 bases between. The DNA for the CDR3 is TGTGCCAGCAGTTACGGGGCAGAAAATCAGCCCCAGCATTTT. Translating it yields CASSYGAENQPQHF.

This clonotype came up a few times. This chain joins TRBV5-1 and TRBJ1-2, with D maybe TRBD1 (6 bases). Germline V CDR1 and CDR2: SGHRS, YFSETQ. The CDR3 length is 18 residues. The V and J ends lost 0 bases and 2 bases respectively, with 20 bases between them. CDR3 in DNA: TGCGCCAGCAGCTTGGCCGGGGGCTGGAGGCTGGCCAACTATGGCTACACCTTC. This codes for CASSLAGGWRLANYGYTF.

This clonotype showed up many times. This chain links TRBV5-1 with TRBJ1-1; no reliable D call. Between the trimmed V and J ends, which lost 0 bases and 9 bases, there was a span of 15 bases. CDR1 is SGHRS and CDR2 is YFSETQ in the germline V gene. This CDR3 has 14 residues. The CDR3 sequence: CASSLAEKGGKAFF. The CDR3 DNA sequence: TGCGCCAGCAGCTTGGCTGAGAAAGGAGGCAAAGCTTTCTTT.

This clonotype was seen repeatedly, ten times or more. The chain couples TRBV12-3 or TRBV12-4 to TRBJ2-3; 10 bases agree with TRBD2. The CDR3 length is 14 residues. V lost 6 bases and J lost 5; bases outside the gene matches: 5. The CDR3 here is CASSLSGGKDTQYF. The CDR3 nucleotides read TGTGCCAGCAGCCTTAGCGGGGGGAAAGATACGCAGTATTTT.

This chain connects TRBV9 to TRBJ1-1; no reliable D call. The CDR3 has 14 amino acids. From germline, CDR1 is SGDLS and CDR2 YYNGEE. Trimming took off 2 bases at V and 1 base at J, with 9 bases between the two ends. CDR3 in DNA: TGTGCCAGCAGCGTGGTATTAGGGAACACTGAAGCTTTCTTT. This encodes CASSVVLGNTEAFF.

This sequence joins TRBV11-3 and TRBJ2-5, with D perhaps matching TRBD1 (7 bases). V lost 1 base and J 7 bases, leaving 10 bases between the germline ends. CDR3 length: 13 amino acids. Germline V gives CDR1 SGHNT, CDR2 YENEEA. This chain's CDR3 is CASSLAGGGTQYF. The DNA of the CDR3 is TGTGCCAGCAGCTTAGCAGGGGGAGGGACCCAGTACTTC. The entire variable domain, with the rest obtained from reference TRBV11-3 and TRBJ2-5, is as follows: EAGVVQSPRYKIIEKKQPVAFWCNPISGHNTLYWYLQNLGQGPELLIRYENEEAVDDSQLPKDRFSAERLKGVDSTLKIQPAELGDSAVYLCASSLAGGGTQYFGPGTRLLVL.

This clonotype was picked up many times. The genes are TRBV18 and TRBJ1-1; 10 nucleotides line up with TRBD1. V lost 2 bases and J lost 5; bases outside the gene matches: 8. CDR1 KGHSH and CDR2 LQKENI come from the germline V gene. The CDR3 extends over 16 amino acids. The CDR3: CASSPNGGQGRTEAFF. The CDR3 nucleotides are TGTGCCAGCTCACCAAATGGGGGACAGGGGCGTACTGAAGCTTTCTTT.

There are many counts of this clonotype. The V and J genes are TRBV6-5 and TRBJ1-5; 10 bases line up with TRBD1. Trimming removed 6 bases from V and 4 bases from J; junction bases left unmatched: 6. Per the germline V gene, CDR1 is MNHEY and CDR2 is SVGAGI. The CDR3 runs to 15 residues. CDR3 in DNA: TGTGCCAGCAGCTTTGGGACAGGGGATAATCAGCCCCAGCATTTT. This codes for CASSFGTGDNQPQHF.

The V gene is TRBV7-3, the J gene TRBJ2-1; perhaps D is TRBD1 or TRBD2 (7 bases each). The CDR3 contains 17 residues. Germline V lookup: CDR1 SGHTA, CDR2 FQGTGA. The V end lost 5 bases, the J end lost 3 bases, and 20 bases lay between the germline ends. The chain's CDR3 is CASSRRGPAGLYNEQFF. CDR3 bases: TGTGCCAGCAGCCGAAGGGGGCCAGCGGGGCTCTACAATGAGCAGTTCTTC. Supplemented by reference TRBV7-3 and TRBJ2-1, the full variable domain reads GAGVSQTPSNKVTEKGKYVELRCDPISGHTALYWYRQSLGQGPEFLIYFQGTGAADDSGLPNDRFFAVRPEGSVSTLKIQRTERGDSAVYLCASSRRGPAGLYNEQFFGPGTRLTVL.

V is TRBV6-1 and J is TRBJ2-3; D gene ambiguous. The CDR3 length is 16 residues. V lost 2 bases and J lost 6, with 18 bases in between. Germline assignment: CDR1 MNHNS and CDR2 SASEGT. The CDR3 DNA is TGTGCCAGCAGTGAACCCCTCACTCGACTCGGGGATACGCAGTATTTT. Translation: CASSEPLTRLGDTQYF.

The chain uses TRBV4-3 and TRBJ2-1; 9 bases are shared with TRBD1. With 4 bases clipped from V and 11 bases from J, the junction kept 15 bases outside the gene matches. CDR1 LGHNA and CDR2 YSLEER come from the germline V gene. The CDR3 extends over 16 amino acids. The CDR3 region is CASSPSPGQGADKQFF. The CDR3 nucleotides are TGCGCCAGCAGCCCGAGTCCGGGACAGGGTGCGGACAAGCAGTTCTTC.

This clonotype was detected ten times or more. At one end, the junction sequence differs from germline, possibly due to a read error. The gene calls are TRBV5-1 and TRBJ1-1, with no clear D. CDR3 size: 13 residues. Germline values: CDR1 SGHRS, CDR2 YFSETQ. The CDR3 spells CASSLEMNTEAFF. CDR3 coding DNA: TGTGCCAGCAGCTTAGAGATGAACACTGAAGCTTTCTTT.

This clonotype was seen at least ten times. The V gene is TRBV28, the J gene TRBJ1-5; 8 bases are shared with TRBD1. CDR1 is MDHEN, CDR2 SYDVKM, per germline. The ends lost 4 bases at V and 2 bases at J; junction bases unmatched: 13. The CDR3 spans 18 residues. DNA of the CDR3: TGTGCCAGCAGTTATACGGGCAGGGGGCAGGTCGGCAATCAGCCCCAGCATTTT. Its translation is CASSYTGRGQVGNQPQHF.

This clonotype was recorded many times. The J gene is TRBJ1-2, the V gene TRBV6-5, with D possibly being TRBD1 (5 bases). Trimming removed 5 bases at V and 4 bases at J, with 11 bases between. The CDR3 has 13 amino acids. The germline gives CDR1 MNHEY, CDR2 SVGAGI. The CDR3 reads CASSRTGLYGYTF. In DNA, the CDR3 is TGTGCCAGCAGTCGCACAGGACTCTATGGCTACACCTTC.